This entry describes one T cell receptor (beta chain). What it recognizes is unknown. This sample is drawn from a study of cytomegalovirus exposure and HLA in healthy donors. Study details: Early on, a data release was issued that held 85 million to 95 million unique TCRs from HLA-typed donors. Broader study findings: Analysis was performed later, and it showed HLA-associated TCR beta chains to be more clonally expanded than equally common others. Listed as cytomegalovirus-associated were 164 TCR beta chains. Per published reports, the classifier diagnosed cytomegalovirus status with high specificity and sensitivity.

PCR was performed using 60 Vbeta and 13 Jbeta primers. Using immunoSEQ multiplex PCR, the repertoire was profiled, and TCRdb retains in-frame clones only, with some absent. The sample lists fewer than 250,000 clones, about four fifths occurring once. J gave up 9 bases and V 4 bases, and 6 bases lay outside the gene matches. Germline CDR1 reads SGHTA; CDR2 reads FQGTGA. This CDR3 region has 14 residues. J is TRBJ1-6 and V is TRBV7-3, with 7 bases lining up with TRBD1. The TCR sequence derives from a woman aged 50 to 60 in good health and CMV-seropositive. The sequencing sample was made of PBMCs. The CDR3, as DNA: TGTGCCAGCAGCTCGACAGGGCGCGGTTCACCCCTCCACTTT. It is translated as CASSSTGRGSPLHF.